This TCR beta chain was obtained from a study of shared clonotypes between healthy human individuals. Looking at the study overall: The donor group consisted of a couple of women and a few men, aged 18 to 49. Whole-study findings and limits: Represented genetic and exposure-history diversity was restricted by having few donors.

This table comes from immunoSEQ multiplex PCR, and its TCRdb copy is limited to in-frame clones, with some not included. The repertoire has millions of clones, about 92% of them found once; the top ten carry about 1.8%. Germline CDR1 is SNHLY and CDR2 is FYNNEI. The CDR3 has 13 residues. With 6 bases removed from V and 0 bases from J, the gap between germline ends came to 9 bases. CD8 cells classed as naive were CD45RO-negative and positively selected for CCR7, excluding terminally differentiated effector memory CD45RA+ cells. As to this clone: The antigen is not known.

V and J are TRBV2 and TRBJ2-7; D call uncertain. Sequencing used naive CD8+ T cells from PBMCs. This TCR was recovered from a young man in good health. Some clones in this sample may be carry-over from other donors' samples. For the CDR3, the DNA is TGTGCCAGCAGGGCAAAAATCTCCTACGAGCAGTACTTC. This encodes CASRAKISYEQYF. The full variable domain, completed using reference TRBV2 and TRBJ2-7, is EPEVTQTPSHQVTQMGQEVILRCVPISNHLYFYWYRQILGQKVEFLVSFYNNEISEKSEIFDDQFSVERPDGSNFTLKIRSTKLEDSAMYFCASRAKISYEQYFGPGTRLTVT.